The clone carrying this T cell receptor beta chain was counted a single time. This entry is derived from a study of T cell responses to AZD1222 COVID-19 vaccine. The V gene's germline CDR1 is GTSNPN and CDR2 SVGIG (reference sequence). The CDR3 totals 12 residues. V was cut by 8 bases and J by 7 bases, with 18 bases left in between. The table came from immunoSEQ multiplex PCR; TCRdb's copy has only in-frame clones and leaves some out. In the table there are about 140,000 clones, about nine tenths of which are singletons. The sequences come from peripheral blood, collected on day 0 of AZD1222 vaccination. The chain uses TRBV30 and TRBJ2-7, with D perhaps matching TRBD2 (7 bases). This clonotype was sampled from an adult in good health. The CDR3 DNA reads TGTGCCGGAGGGGGGGAGTCTCGGGAGCAGTACTTC. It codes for CAGGGESREQYF.